The 4 T cell receptor beta chains reported below all come from one sample, sequenced in a study of blood T cell repertoires in COVID-19. Data came from immunoSEQ multiplex PCR; TCRdb stores just in-frame clones and leaves some out. This sample has roughly 100,000 clones, with around 90% found just once. The sequencing input was peripheral blood. All receptors come from a woman in her 70s with acute or convalescent COVID-19.

This clone was picked up one time. The gene calls are TRBV28 and TRBJ2-1; 8 bases line up with TRBD2. The CDR3 is made up of 17 amino acids. V lost 6 bases and J lost 7; bases outside the gene matches: 17. Germline V gene sequence: CDR1 MDHEN, CDR2 SYDVKM. The CDR3 sequence: CASRNRGGEREKNEQFF. In DNA form, the CDR3 reads TGTGCCAGCAGAAACAGAGGGGGGGAGCGGGAGAAGAATGAGCAGTTCTTC.

This clone was picked up a small number of times. This chain links TRBV7-8 with TRBJ2-2; D perhaps matches TRBD2 (6 bases). This CDR3 has 14 residues. Per the germline V gene, CDR1 is SGHVS and CDR2 is FQNEAQ. Trimming removed 5 bases at V and 6 bases at J, with 13 bases between. CDR3 amino acids: CASSRPRRAGELFF. CDR3 bases: TGTGCCAGCAGCAGACCCCGGAGGGCCGGGGAGCTGTTTTTT.

This chain joins TRBV18 and TRBJ1-5, with 8 bases fitting TRBD1. V shed 4 bases and J 5 bases; nucleotides not matched to a gene: 4. Germline CDR1 KGHSH, CDR2 LQKENI. The CDR3 is 14 residues long. For the CDR3, the DNA is TGTGCCAGCTCACTCACAGGGGGTGATCAGCCCCAGCATTTT. It translates to CASSLTGGDQPQHF. The full variable domain, in which reference TRBV18 and TRBJ1-5 provide the parts outside the CDR3, is NAGVMQNPRHLVRRRGQEARLRCSPMKGHSHVYWYRQLPEEGLKFMVYLQKENIIDESGMPKERFSAEFPKEGPSILRIQQVVRGDSAAYFCASSLTGGDQPQHFGDGTRLSIL.

The count of this clone is one. This chain joins TRBV6-6 and TRBJ1-1, with 7 bases aligning to TRBD1. The germline gives CDR1 MNHNY, CDR2 SVGAGI (reference sequence). The CDR3 is 15 amino acids. Losses at the gene ends were 3 bases for V and 3 bases for J; bases not matched to a gene: 7. The DNA of the CDR3 is TGTGCCAGCAGTTATTTCACCGGGACAGACACTGAAGCTTTCTTT. It translates to CASSYFTGTDTEAFF.